This T cell receptor (beta chain) comes out of a study of cytomegalovirus exposure and HLA in healthy donors. General observations from the study: TCR beta sequences numbering about 17,000 were associated with HLA alleles at 0.05 false discovery rate in a later analysis. Researchers catalogued over 150 TCR beta chains as cytomegalovirus-associated.

For this clone: Its antigen remains unidentified.

Germline loops: CDR1 MDHEN, CDR2 SYDVKM. The CDR3 contains 14 residues. Trimming shortened V by 8 bases and J by 0 bases, and 11 bases separated the two germline ends. Use of 60 Vbeta and 13 Jbeta primers characterized the PCR. The assay was immunoSEQ multiplex PCR, and TCRdb's table has in-frame clones only and misses some. Here the sample spans 90,000 to 140,000 clones, nearly 80% being singletons. Sequences were obtained from PBMCs. The chain links TRBV28 to TRBJ2-4; no clear D. The sequence derives from a young man in good health and CMV-seronegative. CDR3 residues: CASSRFLAKNIQYF. CDR3 DNA sequence: TGTGCCAGCTCGCGCTTCTTAGCCAAAAACATTCAGTACTTC.